This T cell receptor beta chain was found in a study of breast tumors, draining lymph nodes, adjacent tissues. Overall study results and limits: Tumor and nontumor repertoires were significantly more similar in luminal-like than in basal-like breast cancer. That most tumor T cells come from lymph nodes remained unproven. Tumor repertoires ranked between lymph nodes and nontumor tissue in diversity, with V and J gene preferences.

This clonotype was picked up a small number of times. The antigen remains undetermined. TCRdb reprocessed the multiplex PCR reads with MiXCR, giving one entry per CDR3 protein. The sample records about 21,000 distinct CDR3 sequences, about 54% being singletons. Germline V gene lookup returns CDR1 DFQATT and CDR2 SNEGSKA (reference sequence). The CDR3 covers 17 residues. Trimming took 1 base from V and 0 from J; bases not matched to a gene: 6. This chain joins TRBV20-1 and TRBJ2-7, with 13 bases fitting TRBD2. The sequence was obtained from a female donor with breast cancer. Some clones in this sample may be carry-over from other donors' samples. The sample comprised breast tumor tissue. For the CDR3, the DNA is TGCAGTGCTAGAGTCCCCAGGACTAGCGGGAGCTCCTACGAGCAGTACTTC. Protein sequence: CSARVPRTSGSSYEQYF.